This TCR beta chain came from a study of T-cell reconstitution after alpha-beta-depleted transplantation in children. Findings of the study overall: Recipient T cells and thymic progenitors that survived gave rise to the high TCRbeta diversity observed at day 60 in some patients. It was reported that alpha-beta T cells came from several hundred expanded graft clones (about two months after transplant). Newly produced T cells mostly provided counts and TCRbeta diversity after one year, as hyperexpanded clones declined.

TCRbeta library construction was performed incorporating unique molecular identifiers. TCRdb ran MiXCR on the PCR reads and lists one entry per CDR3 protein. The table lists about 160,000 distinct CDR3 sequences, roughly 10% of them singletons, with over 10% in the top ten. This clonotype has ten or more counts. The antigen remains undetermined. The CDR3 loop spans 19 amino acids. CDR1 is SEHNR and CDR2 is FQNEAQ in the germline V gene (reference sequence). V gave up 2 bases and J gave up 1 base; unmatched junction bases: 6. The rearrangement joins TRBV7-9 to TRBJ2-6, with 12 bases identical to TRBD1. The sequence was collected from a boy younger than 10 with acute myeloid leukemia, due to receive a stem cell transplant. The specimen was PBMCs, collected before TCRalphabeta/CD19-depleted stem cell transplant. The CDR3 bases are TGTGCCAGCAGCTTAAAGTCGGGACAGGGGGCATCTGGGGCCAACGTCCTGACTTTC. This sequence encodes CASSLKSGQGASGANVLTF.